Shown below are 19 T cell receptor beta chains from a single sample sequenced in a study of cytomegalovirus exposure and HLA in healthy donors. Use of 60 Vbeta and 13 Jbeta primers characterized the PCR. The repertoire was sequenced with immunoSEQ multiplex PCR; TCRdb's copy has only in-frame clones and lacks some. The data contain some 150,000 clones, roughly two thirds of them singletons. The sample comprised PBMCs. All receptors come from a woman aged 25-40 years in good health and CMV-seronegative.

This chain connects TRBV7-3 to TRBJ2-3; TRBD2 agrees at 14 bases. The CDR3 covers 19 residues. Trimming removed 5 bases from V and 0 bases from J; junction bases left unmatched: 10. In germline, CDR1 is SGHTA, CDR2 FQGTGA. CDR3 sequence (DNA): TGTGCCAGCAGCCCGGGACTAGCGGGGGAACATTTTAGCACAGATACGCAGTATTTT. As protein: CASSPGLAGEHFSTDTQYF.

This clone turned up a few times. This same CDR3 is encoded by further DNA sequences in the sample. J is TRBJ2-7 and V is TRBV6-6; D possibly corresponds to TRBD2 (5 bases). This CDR3 has 13 residues. Germline V gene data show CDR1 as MNHNY and CDR2 as SVGAGI (reference sequence). V was cut by 0 bases and J by 4 bases, with 7 bases left in between. The CDR3 loop reads CASSYSTTYEQYF. CDR3 DNA sequence: TGTGCCAGCAGTTACTCGACTACTTACGAGCAGTACTTC.

This chain connects TRBV7-2 to TRBJ2-5; 14 positions agree with TRBD2. The CDR3 covers 16 residues. Trimming cost V 2 bases and J 5 bases; bases outside gene matches: 4. Germline-derived CDR1 and CDR2 are SGHTA and FQGNSA. CDR3 DNA sequence: TGTGCCAGCAGCTTACCGACTAGCGGGGGGGTGGAGACCCAGTACTTC. Protein sequence: CASSLPTSGGVETQYF.

The chain recombines TRBV29-1 with TRBJ1-4; D call uncertain. Germline CDR1 is SQVTM and CDR2 is ANQGSEA. V was cut by 6 bases and J by 0 bases, with 8 bases left in between. The CDR3 spans 13 residues. CDR3 sequence reads: CSVSITTNEKLFF. The CDR3 DNA follows: TGCAGCGTGAGCATCACAACTAATGAAAAACTGTTTTTT.

V gene TRBV19 combines with J gene TRBJ2-7, with TRBD1 matching over 7 bases. In germline, CDR1 is LNHDA, CDR2 SQIVND (reference sequence). This CDR3 is 12 amino acids long. Trimming took 6 bases from V and 5 from J; bases not matched to a gene: 4. The CDR3 sequence: CASRGQRNEQYF. CDR3 sequence (DNA): TGTGCCAGTAGGGGACAGCGGAACGAGCAGTACTTC.

The chain links TRBV7-7 to TRBJ2-2, with 10 positions matching TRBD2. CDR1 is SSHAT and CDR2 is FNYEAQ in the germline V gene (reference sequence). This CDR3 comprises 16 residues. The trim removed 4 bases at V and 0 bases at J, leaving 2 bases unmatched. In DNA, the CDR3 is TGTGCCAGCAGCTCACTAGCGGGGACGAACACCGGGGAGCTGTTTTTT. It codes for CASSSLAGTNTGELFF.

The rearrangement links TRBV30 to TRBJ1-4; 12 positions match TRBD1. V lost 2 bases, J lost 10 bases, and 5 bases stayed unmatched. Germline V lookup: CDR1 GTSNPN, CDR2 SVGIG (reference sequence). The CDR3 consists of 14 residues. CDR3 DNA sequence: TGTGCCTGGAGTTCCGGGACAGGGGGCGGAAAACTGTTTTTT. Translating it yields CAWSSGTGGGKLFF. The whole variable domain, filled in from reference TRBV30 and TRBJ1-4, reads SQTIHQWPATLVQPVGSPLSLECTVEGTSNPNLYWYRQAAGRGLQLLFYSVGIGQISSEVPQNLSASRPQDRQFILSSKKLLLSDSGFYLCAWSSGTGGGKLFFGSGTQLSVL.

The chain employs TRBV4-1 and TRBJ2-7; D is unclear. This CDR3 comprises 12 residues. V lost 4 bases and J lost 7, with 11 bases in between. Germline V gene data show CDR1 as MGHRA and CDR2 as YSYEKL. The CDR3 DNA follows: TGCGCCAGCAGCCCTCCCCGAGGTGAGCAGTACTTC. Translated, it gives CASSPPRGEQYF.

The chain has TRBV6-1 and TRBJ2-3; 7 nucleotides match TRBD2. This CDR3 is built from 17 residues. Germline values: CDR1 MNHNS, CDR2 SASEGT. V trimming: 3 bases; J trimming: 2 bases; junction bases outside the gene matches: 11. CDR3 loop: CASSDSLAGVSTDTQYF. CDR3 sequence (DNA): TGTGCCAGCAGTGATTCCCTCGCGGGGGTGTCCACAGATACGCAGTATTTT.

The chain links TRBV7-2 to TRBJ1-1; 7 nucleotides agree with TRBD1. Germline trimming cut 4 bases from V and 0 bases from J; bases unmatched to any gene: 8. Germline CDR1 reads SGHTA; CDR2 reads FQGNSA. The CDR3 sequence is 16 residues long. The CDR3 loop is CASSSPWGQLNTEAFF. CDR3 DNA: TGTGCCAGCAGCTCCCCCTGGGGACAGTTGAACACTGAAGCTTTCTTT.

Only a few counts were recorded for this clone. The chain is built from TRBV2 and TRBJ1-2, with 8 bases fitting TRBD1. Germline V gene sequence: CDR1 SNHLY, CDR2 FYNNEI. With 4 bases clipped from V and 4 bases from J, the junction kept 5 bases outside the gene matches. The CDR3 covers 14 residues. This CDR3 is CASSGGQAPYGYTF. The CDR3 coding sequence is TGTGCCAGCAGTGGGGGACAGGCCCCCTATGGCTACACCTTC. The variable domain in full, with the rest retrieved from reference TRBV2 and TRBJ1-2, is EPEVTQTPSHQVTQMGQEVILRCVPISNHLYFYWYRQILGQKVEFLVSFYNNEISEKSEIFDDQFSVERPDGSNFTLKIRSTKLEDSAMYFCASSGGQAPYGYTFGSGTRLTVV.

The chain joins TRBV30 to TRBJ2-7; D ambiguous. The V end was cut by 0 bases, the J end by 9 bases, with 12 bases between. This CDR3 has 12 residues. Germline-derived CDR1 and CDR2 are GTSNPN and SVGIG (reference sequence). CDR3 coding DNA: TGTGCCTGGAGTGTAGAGGAGAATGGGCAGTACTTC. It yields the protein CAWSVEENGQYF.

The rearrangement joins TRBV28 to TRBJ2-7; no clear D. The V end was cut by 3 bases, the J end by 4 bases, with 4 bases between. Germline V gene data show CDR1 as MDHEN and CDR2 as SYDVKM. This CDR3 is built from 11 residues. Written as DNA, the CDR3 is TGTGCCAGCAGTTTTGCGTACGAGCAGTACTTC. Translating gives CASSFAYEQYF.

V is TRBV7-4 and J is TRBJ1-4; 7 nucleotides match TRBD1. V gave up 5 bases and J gave up 12 bases; unmatched junction bases: 18. Per germline, CDR1 SGHVT and CDR2 SQSDAQ. The CDR3 covers 16 residues. The CDR3 bases are TGTGCCAGCAGCCCGAGAAGACAGGGTGGGTATCTCGAACTGTTTTTT. It encodes CASSPRRQGGYLELFF.

A remark on this clone: A junction end diverges from the germline sequence, so it may reflect a read error. The chain carries TRBV7-9 and TRBJ1-6; TRBD1 is a possible D gene (6 bases). Germline V lookup: CDR1 SEHNR, CDR2 FQNEAQ (reference sequence). CDR3 length: 17 amino acids. As DNA, the CDR3 is TGTTCCAGCAGTCTTGACAGGTTTAGCTCCTATAATTCACCCCTCCACTTT. This translates into CSSSLDRFSSYNSPLHF.

The rearrangement links TRBV5-1 to TRBJ1-1; 7 bases are a match to TRBD1. Trimming at V came to 3 bases and at J to 1 base, leaving 9 bases not matched to a gene. CDR1 SGHRS and CDR2 YFSETQ come from the germline V gene. The length of the CDR3 is 16 residues. The CDR3 DNA reads TGCGCCAGCAGCTCCTCCGACCGGGACAGGAACACTGAAGCTTTCTTT. It is translated as CASSSSDRDRNTEAFF.

This clone has only one observation. The CDR3 region has the DNA TGTGCCAGTAGTGCTAAAGGGACTAGCGGGAACACCGGGGAGCTGTTTTTT. The encoded protein is CASSAKGTSGNTGELFF. The rearrangement links TRBV19 to TRBJ2-2, with 11 nucleotides matching TRBD2. The CDR3 loop spans 17 amino acids. V gave up 5 bases and J gave up 1 base; unmatched junction bases: 6. Germline assignment: CDR1 LNHDA and CDR2 SQIVND (reference sequence).

CDR3 coding DNA: TGTGCCAGCAGCCGAAGCCGCTACGAGCAGTACTTC. This encodes CASSRSRYEQYF. The chain employs TRBV11-1 and TRBJ2-7; D gene ambiguous. V was pared by 5 bases and J by 3 bases, with 8 bases between. This CDR3 contains 12 residues. Germline CDR1 and CDR2: SGHAT and FQDESV (reference sequence).

This chain joins TRBV19 and TRBJ2-2; 7 bases are shared with TRBD2. V shed 3 bases and J 3 bases; nucleotides not matched to a gene: 1. Germline CDR1 reads LNHDA; CDR2 reads SQIVND (reference sequence). This CDR3 has 14 amino acids. The CDR3 DNA reads as TGTGCCAGTAGTATTGCGGGAGACACCGGGGAGCTGTTTTTT. It specifies CASSIAGDTGELFF.